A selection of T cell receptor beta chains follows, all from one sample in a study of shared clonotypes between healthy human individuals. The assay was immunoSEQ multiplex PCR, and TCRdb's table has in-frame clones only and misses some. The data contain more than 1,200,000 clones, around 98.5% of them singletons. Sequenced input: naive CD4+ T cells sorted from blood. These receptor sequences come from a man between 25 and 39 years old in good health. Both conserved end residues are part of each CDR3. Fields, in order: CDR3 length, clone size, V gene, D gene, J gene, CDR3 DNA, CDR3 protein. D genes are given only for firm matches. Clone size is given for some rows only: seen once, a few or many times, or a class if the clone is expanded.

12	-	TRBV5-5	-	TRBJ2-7	TGTGCCAGCAGCTACGGACAGTACGAGCAGTACTTC	CASSYGQYEQYF
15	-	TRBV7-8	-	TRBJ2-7	TGTGCCAGCAGCCCAGTCCAGTTTACAACCTACGAGCAGTACTTC	CASSPVQFTTYEQYF
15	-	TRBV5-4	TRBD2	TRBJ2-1	TGTGCCAGCAGCTTGGCGGGACTAGCGGGCAATGAGCAGTTCTTC	CASSLAGLAGNEQFF
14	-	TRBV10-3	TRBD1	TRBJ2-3	TGTGCCATCGGACAAGGACAGGCAGTAGATACGCAGTATTTT	CAIGQGQAVDTQYF
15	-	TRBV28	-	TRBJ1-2	TGTGCCAGCAGTTTATATCTCGCGCAGGCCTATGGCTACACCTTC	CASSLYLAQAYGYTF
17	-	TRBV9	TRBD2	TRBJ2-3	TGTGCCAGCAGCGGCCGACCCTTAGCGGGAGGCACAGATACGCAGTATTTT	CASSGRPLAGGTDTQYF
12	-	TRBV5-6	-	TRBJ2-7	TGTGCCAGCAGCAAGACTAGGTCCGAGCAGTACTTC	CASSKTRSEQYF
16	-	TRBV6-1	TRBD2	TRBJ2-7	TGTGCCAGCAGTGAATGGGGAGGGACCAGAACCTACGAGCAGTACTTC	CASSEWGGTRTYEQYF
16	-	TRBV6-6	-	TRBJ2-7	TGTGCCAGCAGACTTCCAGGGTCGGCAGGCTCCTACGAGCAGTACTTC	CASRLPGSAGSYEQYF
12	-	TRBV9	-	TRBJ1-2	TGTGCCAGCAGCGTAGGGGATAGGGGCTACACCTTC	CASSVGDRGYTF
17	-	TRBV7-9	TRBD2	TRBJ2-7	TGTGCCAGCATCACGGGACTAGCGGGATCGAGCTCCTACGAGCAGTACTTC	CASITGLAGSSSYEQYF
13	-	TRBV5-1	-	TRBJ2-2	TGCGCCAGCAGCTTGGAGAGAACCGGGGAGCTGTTTTTT	CASSLERTGELFF
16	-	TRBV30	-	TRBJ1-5	TGTGCCTGGAGTGTTTCGGGCTTTAAAGTCAATCAGCCCCAGCATTTT	CAWSVSGFKVNQPQHF
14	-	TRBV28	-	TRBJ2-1	TGTGCCAGCAGTCCCCACAGTCTTGTTAATGAGCAGTTCTTC	CASSPHSLVNEQFF
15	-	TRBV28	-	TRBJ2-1	TGTGCCAGCAGTCAGACGGGGGGCCCCTACAATGAGCAGTTCTTC	CASSQTGGPYNEQFF
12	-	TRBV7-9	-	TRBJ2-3	TGTGCCAGCGCGGCAAGCACAGATACGCAGTATTTT	CASAASTDTQYF
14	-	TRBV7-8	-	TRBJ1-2	TGTGCCAGCAGCAAGGACGGAGCTAACTATGGCTACACCTTC	CASSKDGANYGYTF
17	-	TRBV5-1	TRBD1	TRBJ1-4	TGCGCCAGCAGCTCGGGACAGGGGGTTTCGTCTAATGAAAAACTGTTTTTT	CASSSGQGVSSNEKLFF
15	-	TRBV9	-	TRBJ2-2	TGTGCCAGCAGCGCGGACGTGATCGACACCGGGGAGCTGTTTTTT	CASSADVIDTGELFF
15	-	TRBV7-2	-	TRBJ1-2	TGTGCCAGCAGCTTAGACCCCAGGGGATTCGAGGGCTACACCTTC	CASSLDPRGFEGYTF
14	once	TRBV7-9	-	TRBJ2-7	TGTGCCAGCAGCTTAATGGGGTCCACCTACGAGCAGTACTTC	CASSLMGSTYEQYF
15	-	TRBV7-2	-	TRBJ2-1	TGTGCCAGCAGCTTACACGGGAGCTCCTACAATGAGCAGTTCTTC	CASSLHGSSYNEQFF
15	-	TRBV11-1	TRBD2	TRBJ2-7	TGTGCCAGCAGCCAAGTACGGGAGGGCCGATACGAGCAGTACTTC	CASSQVREGRYEQYF
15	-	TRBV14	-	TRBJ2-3	TGTGCCAGCAGCCAAGACCTCCCTCGCCCAGATACGCAGTATTTT	CASSQDLPRPDTQYF
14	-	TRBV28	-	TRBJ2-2	TGTGCCAGCCACCCGACAGGGAACACCGGGGAGCTGTTTTTT	CASHPTGNTGELFF
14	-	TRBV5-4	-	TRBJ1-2	TGTGCCAGCAGCTGGGCCCCATCGGGCTATGGCTACACCTTC	CASSWAPSGYGYTF
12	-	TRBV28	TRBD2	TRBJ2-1	TGTGCCAGCAGTTTATTGGGGGAGGGCGAATTCTTC	CASSLLGEGEFF
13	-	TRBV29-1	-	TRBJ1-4	TGCAGCGTACTCAGGGACTCTAATGAAAAACTGTTTTTT	CSVLRDSNEKLFF
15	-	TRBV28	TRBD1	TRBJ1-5	TGTGCCAGCAGTTCGGACAGGGGGCGTCCCCAGCCCCAGCATTTT	CASSSDRGRPQPQHF
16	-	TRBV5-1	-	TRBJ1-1	TGCGCCAGCAGCTTGGTTGCTAGGGGCTTCGGCACTGAAGCTTTCTTT	CASSLVARGFGTEAFF
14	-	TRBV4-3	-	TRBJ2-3	TGCGCCAGCAGCCGGGCTACTAGCACAGATACGCAGTATTTT	CASSRATSTDTQYF
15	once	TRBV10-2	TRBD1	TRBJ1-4	TGCGCCAGCAGTCATACCGGGACAGCCGATGAAAAACTGTTTTTT	CASSHTGTADEKLFF
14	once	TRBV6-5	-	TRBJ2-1	TGTGCCTCCCCAAGTGCCGGAGCATACAATGAGCAGTTCTTC	CASPSAGAYNEQFF
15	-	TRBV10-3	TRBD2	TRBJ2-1	TGTGCCATCAGTGAGGTTAGCGGGGGACGTAATGAGCAGTTCTTC	CAISEVSGGRNEQFF
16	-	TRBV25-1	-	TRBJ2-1	TGTGCCAGCAGTGGGCGGACAGCGAAATCCTACAATGAGCAGTTCTTC	CASSGRTAKSYNEQFF
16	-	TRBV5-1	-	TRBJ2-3	TGCGCCAGCAGCGCCCGTATCCCGCCTAGCACAGATACGCAGTATTTT	CASSARIPPSTDTQYF
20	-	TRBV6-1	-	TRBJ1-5	TGTGCCAGCAGTGATGTTAGACCTTTGCTTTGGGTCGATAGCAATCAGCCCCAGCATTTT	CASSDVRPLLWVDSNQPQHF
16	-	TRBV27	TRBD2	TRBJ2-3	TGTGCCAGCAGTTTCCTAGCGGGAGGAAGCACAGATACGCAGTATTTT	CASSFLAGGSTDTQYF
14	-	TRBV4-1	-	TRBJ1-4	TGCGCCAGCAGCCAAGTCCCAGGGGAAGAAAAACTGTTTTTT	CASSQVPGEEKLFF
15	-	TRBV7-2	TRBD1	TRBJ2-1	TGTGCCAGCAGCCCAGGGACAGGGGGCAGGTATGAGCAGTTCTTC	CASSPGTGGRYEQFF
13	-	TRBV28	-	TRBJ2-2	TGTGCCAGCAGCTCCGGACGGACCGGGGAGCTGTTTTTT	CASSSGRTGELFF
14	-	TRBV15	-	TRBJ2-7	TGTGCCACCAGCAGAGAGAACAAAGACCACGAGCAGTACTTC	CATSRENKDHEQYF
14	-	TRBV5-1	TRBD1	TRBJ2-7	TGCGCCAGCAGCCTTGACAGGGAACCCTACGAGCAGTACTTC	CASSLDREPYEQYF
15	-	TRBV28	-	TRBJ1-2	TGTGCCAGCAGTTTACCCGGGGGCAGGAACTATGGCTACACCTTC	CASSLPGGRNYGYTF
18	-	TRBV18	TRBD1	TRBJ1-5	TGTGCCAGCTCACCGATTCCAACAGGGGGCTCATACAATCAGCCCCAGCATTTT	CASSPIPTGGSYNQPQHF
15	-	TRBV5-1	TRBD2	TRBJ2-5	TGCGCCAGCAGCTTTTCGGGGGGAGGAGAAGAGACCCAGTACTTC	CASSFSGGGEETQYF
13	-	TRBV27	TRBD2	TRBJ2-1	TGTGCCAGCAGCCGACTAGCGGGGAACAGGGGATTCTTC	CASSRLAGNRGFF
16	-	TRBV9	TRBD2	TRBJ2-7	TGTGCCAGCAGCTTACGACTAGCGGGAGCGTTGAACGAGCAGTACTTC	CASSLRLAGALNEQYF
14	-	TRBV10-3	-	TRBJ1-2	TGTGCCATCAGTGAGTTGGGGGGTGATTATGGCTACACCTTC	CAISELGGDYGYTF
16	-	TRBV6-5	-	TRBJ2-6	TGTGCCAGCAGTTGGGGACGGATCTCTGGGGCCAACGTCCTGACTTTC	CASSWGRISGANVLTF
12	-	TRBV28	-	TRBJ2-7	TGTGCCAGCAGTCCCGCGCCGGTAGGGCAGTACTTC	CASSPAPVGQYF